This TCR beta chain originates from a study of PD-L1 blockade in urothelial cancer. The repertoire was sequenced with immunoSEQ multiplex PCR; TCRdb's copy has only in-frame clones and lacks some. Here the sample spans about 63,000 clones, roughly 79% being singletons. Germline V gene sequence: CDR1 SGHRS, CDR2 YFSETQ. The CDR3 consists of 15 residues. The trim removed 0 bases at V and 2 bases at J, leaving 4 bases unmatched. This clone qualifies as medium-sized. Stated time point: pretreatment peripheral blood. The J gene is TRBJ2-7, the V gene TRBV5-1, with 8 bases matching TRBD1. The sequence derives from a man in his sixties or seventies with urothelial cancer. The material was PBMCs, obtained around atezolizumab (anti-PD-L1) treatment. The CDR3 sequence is CASSLAPDRAYEQYF. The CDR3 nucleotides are TGCGCCAGCAGCTTGGCCCCGGACAGGGCCTACGAGCAGTACTTC. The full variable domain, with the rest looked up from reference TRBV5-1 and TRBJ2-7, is KAGVTQTPRYLIKTRGQQVTLSCSPISGHRSVSWYQQTPGQGLQFLFEYFSETQRNKGNFPGRFSGRQFSNSRSEMNVSTLELGDSALYLCASSLAPDRAYEQYFGPGTRLTVT.